This section outlines one TCR beta chain sequence together with its context. Its specificity is not known. This entry is derived from a study of cytomegalovirus exposure and HLA in healthy donors. From germline, CDR1 is LGHNA and CDR2 YSLEER. The CDR3 loop spans 16 amino acids. V lost 0 bases, J lost 0 bases, and 11 bases lay in between. Sequenced by immunoSEQ multiplex PCR; TCRdb stores in-frame clones only, minus some. This repertoire shows about 110,000 clones, 89% found once; its top ten account for approximately 1.9%. General study results and limits: Three chains linked to CMV were shown in vitro to be specific for CMV antigens. Generally TCR sequences proved uncommon, though certain public TCRs appeared in numerous donors.

Input material: PBMCs. The receptor was derived from a woman aged 18-29 years in good health and CMV-seronegative. The chain joins TRBV4-3 to TRBJ1-1; D gene ambiguous. The CDR3 sequence: CASSQDRHRMNTEAFF. The CDR3 region has the DNA TGCGCCAGCAGCCAAGATCGCCACAGAATGAACACTGAAGCTTTCTTT.